The next 28 T cell receptor beta chains were all read from a single sample in a study of OX40 agonist ivuxolimab in advanced cancers. The data were produced by immunoSEQ multiplex PCR, yet TCRdb's version contains in-frame clones alone and is incomplete. The table lists over 55,000 clones, over 80% of them singletons. The sample here was CD4+ or CD8+ T cells sorted from blood, taken in a trial of the OX40 agonist ivuxolimab. The receptors shown here come from an adult with an advanced solid tumor such as melanoma, head and neck, liver or kidney cancer.

The J gene is TRBJ2-1, the V gene TRBV9; the D is unclear. The CDR3 contains 14 residues. CDR1 SGDLS and CDR2 YYNGEE come from the germline V gene. V shed 2 bases and J shed 10 bases, with 16 bases lying between them. The CDR3 here is CASSVKRTTEEQFF. CDR3 in DNA: TGTGCCAGCAGCGTGAAGCGTACTACCGAAGAGCAGTTCTTC.

The chain recombines TRBV6-5 with TRBJ1-1; 8 bases fit TRBD1. Trimming removed 5 bases from V and 6 bases from J; junction bases left unmatched: 8. This CDR3 comprises 14 residues. Germline lookup yields CDR1 MNHEY and CDR2 SVGAGI. The CDR3, as DNA: TGTGCCAGCAGTGGACAGGGACGGCGGGCTGAAGCTTTCTTT. Its protein is CASSGQGRRAEAFF.

This chain joins TRBV4-2 and TRBJ1-1; 7 nucleotides agree with TRBD1. The V gene's germline CDR1 is LGHNA and CDR2 YNFKEQ. The CDR3 consists of 19 residues. Trimming at V came to 3 bases and at J to 1 base, leaving 17 bases not matched to a gene. DNA for the CDR3: TGTGCCAGCAGCCATCTCTTGGGGAGCAGGGGGGGCTCGAACACTGAAGCTTTCTTT. Translating gives CASSHLLGSRGGSNTEAFF.

The V gene is TRBV7-3, the J gene TRBJ2-3, with a tentative D call TRBD1 (7 bases). Trimming removed 5 bases at V and 2 bases at J, with 20 bases between. The CDR3 is made up of 17 amino acids. The germline gives CDR1 SGHTA, CDR2 FQGTGA. The CDR3 loop reads CASSQEGGRGATDTQYF. CDR3 coding DNA: TGTGCCAGCAGCCAAGAGGGCGGCAGGGGGGCCACAGATACGCAGTATTTT.

The chain employs TRBV11-2 and TRBJ1-1, with no clear D. The CDR3 is 13 residues long. V lost 2 bases, J lost 0 bases, and 4 bases lay in between. Germline V gene sequence: CDR1 SGHAT, CDR2 FQNNGV. This CDR3 reads CASSLRVNTEAFF. The CDR3 DNA is TGTGCCAGCAGCTTAAGAGTGAACACTGAAGCTTTCTTT.

The V gene is TRBV7-9, the J gene TRBJ1-4, with D possibly being TRBD1 (5 bases). In germline, CDR1 is SEHNR, CDR2 FQNEAQ (reference sequence). The CDR3 loop spans 19 amino acids. Deletions cut 5 bases from V and 0 bases from J, with 22 bases between. CDR3 bases: TGTGCCAGCAGCGAGATCGCAGGGTTACGGTCCGCAACTAATGAAAAACTGTTTTTT. It translates to CASSEIAGLRSATNEKLFF.

This clone was observed a handful of times. The chain recombines TRBV5-1 with TRBJ2-3; the D is unclear. Trimming shortened V by 4 bases and J by 6 bases, and 15 bases separated the two germline ends. Germline V lookup: CDR1 SGHRS, CDR2 YFSETQ. The length of the CDR3 is 14 residues. The chain's CDR3 is CASSARTVADTQYF. The CDR3 coding sequence is TGCGCCAGCAGCGCTCGGACGGTTGCCGATACGCAGTATTTT.

The V and J genes are TRBV7-3 and TRBJ2-3, with 7 nucleotides matching TRBD2. The CDR3 has 16 residues. J lost 4 bases, V lost 0 bases, and 7 bases had no gene match. CDR1 SGHTA and CDR2 FQGTGA come from the germline V gene. CDR3 in DNA: TGTGCCAGCAGCTTAACTAGCGCGGGAGTCTCAGATACGCAGTATTTT. Protein product: CASSLTSAGVSDTQYF.

This clone was recorded once. This chain uses TRBV5-1 with TRBJ2-3, with 10 nucleotides matching TRBD2. Germline V gene data show CDR1 as SGHRS and CDR2 as YFSETQ. V lost 2 bases to trimming and J lost 4 bases; unmatched junction nucleotides: 1. CDR3 length: 14 amino acids. The CDR3, as DNA: TGCGCCAGCAGCTTAGCGGGAGGGGCAGATACGCAGTATTTT. Translation: CASSLAGGADTQYF.

The CDR3 region is CASSLAGDYGYTF. DNA of the CDR3: TGCGCCAGCAGCTTGGCTGGGGACTATGGCTACACCTTC. The rearrangement links TRBV5-1 to TRBJ1-2; D gene ambiguous. The CDR3 is 13 amino acids. The V end lost 0 bases, the J end lost 3 bases, and 6 bases lay between the germline ends. Looked up from germline, CDR1 is SGHRS and CDR2 is YFSETQ.

The genes are TRBV30 and TRBJ1-4; 7 bases match TRBD1. CDR3 size: 15 residues. Trimming at V came to 6 bases and at J to 7 bases, leaving 14 bases not matched to a gene. Germline loops: CDR1 GTSNPN, CDR2 SVGIG (reference sequence). Written as DNA, the CDR3 is TGTGCCTGCCCACCCTACAGGGGAGGTGCTGAAAAACTGTTTTTT. Its translation is CACPPYRGGAEKLFF. Using reference TRBV30 and TRBJ1-4 for the parts outside the CDR3, the full variable domain is SQTIHQWPATLVQPVGSPLSLECTVEGTSNPNLYWYRQAAGRGLQLLFYSVGIGQISSEVPQNLSASRPQDRQFILSSKKLLLSDSGFYLCACPPYRGGAEKLFFGSGTQLSVL.

V is TRBV27 and J is TRBJ1-2, with a possible D match to TRBD1 (6 bases). Per germline, CDR1 MNHEY and CDR2 SMNVEV (reference sequence). This CDR3 region has 15 residues. V shed 6 bases and J shed 2 bases, with 16 bases lying between them. The CDR3 DNA reads as TGTGCCAGCAGCCGTGGACAGAACTTCAACTATGGCTACACCTTC. Translated, it gives CASSRGQNFNYGYTF.

This chain links TRBV10-2 with TRBJ1-1, with TRBD1 identical over 7 bases. CDR1 and CDR2 from the germline V gene are WSHSY and SAAADI. The trim removed 4 bases at V and 4 bases at J, leaving 3 bases unmatched. The CDR3 spans 13 residues. The CDR3 loop is CASSADRVTEAFF. The CDR3, as DNA: TGCGCCAGCAGTGCCGACAGGGTCACTGAAGCTTTCTTT.

V usage is TRBV7-3 and J usage is TRBJ2-1, with TRBD1 as a possible D gene (6 bases). V lost 5 bases and J lost 0, with 17 bases in between. CDR3 size: 17 residues. Germline V gene sequence: CDR1 SGHTA, CDR2 FQGTGA. CDR3 nucleotide sequence: TGTGCCAGCAGCCCGACCGGGACACCGAGCTCCTACAATGAGCAGTTCTTC. Protein sequence: CASSPTGTPSSYNEQFF.

V and J are TRBV6-5 and TRBJ2-1, with D perhaps being TRBD1 or TRBD2 (5 bases each). This CDR3 region has 13 residues. The V gene lost 2 bases and the J gene lost 9 bases, with 11 bases spanning the gap. Germline V gene sequence: CDR1 MNHEY, CDR2 SVGAGI. The CDR3 region is CASSYLTGGEQFF. The CDR3 nucleotides read TGTGCCAGCAGTTACCTAACAGGAGGTGAGCAGTTCTTC.

CDR3 sequence reads: CASSFTWDRVYEQYF. CDR3 in DNA: TGTGCCAGCAGTTTTACATGGGACAGGGTCTACGAGCAGTACTTC. The chain combines TRBV27 with TRBJ2-7; 9 nucleotides align to TRBD1. With V trimmed by 3 bases and J by 3 bases, 6 bases remained unmatched. Germline CDR1 and CDR2: MNHEY and SMNVEV (reference sequence). CDR3 length equals 15 residues.

The rearrangement links TRBV5-6 to TRBJ2-7, with D uncertain. Trimming pared 0 bases from V and 3 bases from J, leaving 10 bases between. The CDR3 length is 14 residues. Germline V gene data show CDR1 as SGHDT and CDR2 as YYEEEE. Written as DNA, the CDR3 is TGTGCCAGCAGCTTGGCCTGGGGAAGCTACGAGCAGTACTTC. Encoded protein: CASSLAWGSYEQYF.

The chain joins TRBV19 to TRBJ1-3; 7 bases are shared with TRBD1. Germline V gene data show CDR1 as LNHDA and CDR2 as SQIVND (reference sequence). V trimming: 8 bases; J trimming: 0 bases; junction bases outside the gene matches: 7. The CDR3 is 15 residues long. CDR3: CASCTTGSSGNTIYF. Written as DNA, the CDR3 is TGTGCCAGTTGTACGACAGGGTCCTCTGGAAACACCATATATTTT.

The sample holds a few counts of this clone. The chain recombines TRBV7-2 with TRBJ2-3, with D hard to call. The CDR3 is made up of 14 amino acids. Per the germline V gene, CDR1 is SGHTA and CDR2 is FQGNSA. V gave up 5 bases and J gave up 4 bases, with 13 bases separating them. CDR3 sequence (DNA): TGTGCCAGCAGCAACCAACTATCGTCAGATACGCAGTATTTT. Translated, it gives CASSNQLSSDTQYF.

The rearrangement joins TRBV2 to TRBJ1-5; TRBD1 is a possible D gene (6 bases). V lost 6 bases to trimming and J lost 9 bases, with 18 bases between them. The CDR3 runs to 14 residues. Germline lookup yields CDR1 SNHLY and CDR2 FYNNEI. In nucleotides, the CDR3 is TGTGCCAGCAGCTCCGGGACATCCAGTCCGCCCCAGCATTTT. Translated: CASSSGTSSPPQHF.

The chain employs TRBV6-5 and TRBJ1-1, with D unclear. The CDR3 is 16 amino acids. V was shortened by 0 bases and J by 3 bases, with 14 bases between the two germline ends. Germline loops: CDR1 MNHEY, CDR2 SVGAGI. This CDR3 reads CASSYSGGPLDTEAFF. Here the CDR3 DNA reads TGTGCCAGCAGTTACTCGGGTGGGCCCCTAGACACTGAAGCTTTCTTT.

The J gene is TRBJ2-1, the V gene TRBV5-1, with TRBD2 identical over 12 bases. The trim removed 4 bases at V and 4 bases at J, leaving 3 bases unmatched. CDR3 length equals 15 residues. CDR1 is SGHRS and CDR2 is YFSETQ in the germline V gene. CDR3 protein: CASSIGLAGYNEQFF. The CDR3 nucleotides are TGCGCCAGCAGCATAGGACTAGCGGGATACAATGAGCAGTTCTTC.

This rearrangement joins TRBV5-1 to TRBJ1-1; D possibly corresponds to TRBD1 (5 bases). Germline assignment: CDR1 SGHRS and CDR2 YFSETQ. This CDR3 is 17 amino acids long. V was pared by 4 bases and J by 1 base, with 20 bases between. Written as DNA, the CDR3 is TGCGCCAGCAGCCCGGGGCCATTAGGACAAACGAACACTGAAGCTTTCTTT. Its protein is CASSPGPLGQTNTEAFF.

V gene TRBV5-1 combines with J gene TRBJ1-4; D gene uncertain. Trimming left V 2 bases short and J 0 bases short, with 8 bases between. There are 15 residues in the CDR3. Germline V lookup: CDR1 SGHRS, CDR2 YFSETQ. CDR3 nucleotides: TGCGCCAGCAGCTTAGGGTCAGCAACTAATGAAAAACTGTTTTTT. Protein product: CASSLGSATNEKLFF.

The chain's CDR3 is CASSYSGGSTEAFF. CDR3 coding DNA: TGTGCCAGCAGTTACTCTGGGGGGAGCACTGAAGCTTTCTTT. This rearrangement joins TRBV6-5 to TRBJ1-1; D is possibly TRBD1 (5 bases). The ends were cut back, 0 bases at V and 4 bases at J, with 9 bases in the middle. CDR1 is MNHEY, CDR2 SVGAGI, per germline. CDR3 length equals 14 residues.

V gene TRBV7-6 combines with J gene TRBJ1-3; D may be TRBD1 (5 bases). Trimming stripped 1 base from V and 0 bases from J, with 13 bases between. The CDR3 covers 17 residues. CDR1 is SGHVS and CDR2 is FNYEAQ in the germline V gene. CDR3: CASSLGLGASSGNTIYF. In nucleotides, the CDR3 is TGTGCCAGCAGCTTAGGACTCGGGGCGAGCTCTGGAAACACCATATATTTT.

The chain couples TRBV2 to TRBJ2-2; the D call may be TRBD1 or TRBD2 (7 bases each). Looked up from germline, CDR1 is SNHLY and CDR2 is FYNNEI. The CDR3 contains 15 residues. V gave up 5 bases and J gave up 3 bases, with 13 bases separating them. The DNA for the CDR3 is TGTGCCAGCAGTAGCAGGGGGAGGGACACCGGGGAGCTGTTTTTT. Translated, it gives CASSSRGRDTGELFF.

The V and J genes are TRBV5-8 and TRBJ1-1; D is unresolved. Germline V CDR1 and CDR2: SGHTS, YDEGEE. CDR3 length: 13 residues. Trimming cost V 3 bases and J 3 bases, with 9 bases left between them. CDR3 DNA: TGTGCCAGCAGCTCAACAGCCCACACTGAAGCTTTCTTT. It translates to CASSSTAHTEAFF.